This T cell receptor beta chain was recovered during a study of cytomegalovirus exposure and HLA in healthy donors. Study-wide findings and caveats: For TCR beta chains, V- and J-gene trimming was later linked to a missense DCLRE1C variant.

Among the donors, all were healthy bone marrow donors. Primers for the PCR totalled 60 Vbeta and 13 Jbeta. Data came from immunoSEQ multiplex PCR; TCRdb stores just in-frame clones and leaves some out. The sample has 150,000 to 200,000 clones, 70% to 90% seen once. About this clone: Antigen: not known.

Germline V gene lookup returns CDR1 SGHKS and CDR2 YYEKEE (reference sequence). The CDR3 covers 17 residues. V was clipped by 4 bases and J by 2 bases, with 22 bases between them. Sequencing used PBMCs. The receptor comes from a woman in her 30s in good health and CMV-seronegative. This chain joins TRBV5-5 and TRBJ2-7, with D tentatively TRBD2 (6 bases). The CDR3 region has the DNA TGTGCCAGCAGCCCCCACGATATCGGAGGGTCCCCCTACGAGCAGTACTTC. Encoded protein: CASSPHDIGGSPYEQYF.